This note documents a single T cell receptor (beta chain) sequence. No antigen is known for it. Assay: immunoSEQ multiplex PCR; the TCRdb copy retains only in-frame clones and omits some. The sample holds 150,000 to 200,000 clones; approximately 70% are singletons and the top ten take under 11%. This sample was included in a study of shared clonotypes between healthy human individuals. Recent vaccinations or acute infections were absent in the healthy HIV-negative adult donors. Regarding the study as a whole: A limitation of the genetic and exposure-history diversity represented arose from few donors. Against clonotypes common to all four donors, non-shared ones had lower generation probabilities.

The source is a young man in good health. The sample consisted of memory CD4+ T cells sorted from blood. Subset defined: CD45RA-negative fraction.

The CDR3 loop is CASSQVRDSNQPQHF. The CDR3 DNA follows: TGTGCCAGCAGCCAAGTGAGGGATAGCAATCAGCCCCAGCATTTT. The rearrangement uses TRBV14 and TRBJ1-5; D is unclear. CDR3 length equals 15 residues. Germline CDR1 reads SGHDN; CDR2 reads FVKESK. Trimming removed 1 base from V and 0 bases from J, with 7 bases in between.